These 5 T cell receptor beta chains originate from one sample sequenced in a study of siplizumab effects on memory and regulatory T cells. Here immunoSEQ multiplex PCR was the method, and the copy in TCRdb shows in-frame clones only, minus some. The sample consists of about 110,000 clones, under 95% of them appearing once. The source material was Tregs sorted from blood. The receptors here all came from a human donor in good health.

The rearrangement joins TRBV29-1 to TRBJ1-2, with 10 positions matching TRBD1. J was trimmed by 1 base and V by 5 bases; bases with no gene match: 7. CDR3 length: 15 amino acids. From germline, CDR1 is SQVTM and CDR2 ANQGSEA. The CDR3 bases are TGCAGCGTTAATCAACGGGACAGGGGTAACTATGGCTACACCTTC. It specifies CSVNQRDRGNYGYTF. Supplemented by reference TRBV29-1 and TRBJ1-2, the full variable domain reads SAVISQKPSRDICQRGTSLTIQCQVDSQVTMMFWYRQQPGQSLTLIATANQGSEATYESGFVIDKFPISRPNLTFSTLTVSNMSPEDSSIYLCSVNQRDRGNYGYTFGSGTRLTVV.

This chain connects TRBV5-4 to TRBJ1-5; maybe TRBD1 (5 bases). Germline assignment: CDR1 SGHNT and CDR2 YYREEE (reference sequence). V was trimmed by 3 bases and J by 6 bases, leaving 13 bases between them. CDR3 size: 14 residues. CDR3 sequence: CASSSGGGSQPQHF. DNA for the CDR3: TGTGCCAGCAGCTCCGGCGGGGGAAGTCAGCCCCAGCATTTT.

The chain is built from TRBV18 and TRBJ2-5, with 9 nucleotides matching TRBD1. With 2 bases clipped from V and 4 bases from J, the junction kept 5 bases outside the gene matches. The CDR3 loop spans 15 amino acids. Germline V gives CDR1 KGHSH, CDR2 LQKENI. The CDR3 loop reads CASSPGTGRIETQYF. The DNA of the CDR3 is TGTGCCAGCTCACCAGGGACAGGGAGAATAGAGACCCAGTACTTC.

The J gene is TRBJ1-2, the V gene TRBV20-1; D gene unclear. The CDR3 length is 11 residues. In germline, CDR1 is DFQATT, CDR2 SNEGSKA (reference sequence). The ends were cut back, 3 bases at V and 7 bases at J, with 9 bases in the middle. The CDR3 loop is CSARAEGGYTF. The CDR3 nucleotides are TGCAGTGCTAGGGCTGAGGGTGGCTACACCTTC.

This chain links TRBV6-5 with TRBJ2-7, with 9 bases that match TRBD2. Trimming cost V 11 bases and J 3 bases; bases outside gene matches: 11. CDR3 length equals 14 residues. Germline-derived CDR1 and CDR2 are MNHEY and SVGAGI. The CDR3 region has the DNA TGTGCCTCCCGCCGACTAGCGGTAAACTACGAGCAGTACTTC. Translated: CASRRLAVNYEQYF.